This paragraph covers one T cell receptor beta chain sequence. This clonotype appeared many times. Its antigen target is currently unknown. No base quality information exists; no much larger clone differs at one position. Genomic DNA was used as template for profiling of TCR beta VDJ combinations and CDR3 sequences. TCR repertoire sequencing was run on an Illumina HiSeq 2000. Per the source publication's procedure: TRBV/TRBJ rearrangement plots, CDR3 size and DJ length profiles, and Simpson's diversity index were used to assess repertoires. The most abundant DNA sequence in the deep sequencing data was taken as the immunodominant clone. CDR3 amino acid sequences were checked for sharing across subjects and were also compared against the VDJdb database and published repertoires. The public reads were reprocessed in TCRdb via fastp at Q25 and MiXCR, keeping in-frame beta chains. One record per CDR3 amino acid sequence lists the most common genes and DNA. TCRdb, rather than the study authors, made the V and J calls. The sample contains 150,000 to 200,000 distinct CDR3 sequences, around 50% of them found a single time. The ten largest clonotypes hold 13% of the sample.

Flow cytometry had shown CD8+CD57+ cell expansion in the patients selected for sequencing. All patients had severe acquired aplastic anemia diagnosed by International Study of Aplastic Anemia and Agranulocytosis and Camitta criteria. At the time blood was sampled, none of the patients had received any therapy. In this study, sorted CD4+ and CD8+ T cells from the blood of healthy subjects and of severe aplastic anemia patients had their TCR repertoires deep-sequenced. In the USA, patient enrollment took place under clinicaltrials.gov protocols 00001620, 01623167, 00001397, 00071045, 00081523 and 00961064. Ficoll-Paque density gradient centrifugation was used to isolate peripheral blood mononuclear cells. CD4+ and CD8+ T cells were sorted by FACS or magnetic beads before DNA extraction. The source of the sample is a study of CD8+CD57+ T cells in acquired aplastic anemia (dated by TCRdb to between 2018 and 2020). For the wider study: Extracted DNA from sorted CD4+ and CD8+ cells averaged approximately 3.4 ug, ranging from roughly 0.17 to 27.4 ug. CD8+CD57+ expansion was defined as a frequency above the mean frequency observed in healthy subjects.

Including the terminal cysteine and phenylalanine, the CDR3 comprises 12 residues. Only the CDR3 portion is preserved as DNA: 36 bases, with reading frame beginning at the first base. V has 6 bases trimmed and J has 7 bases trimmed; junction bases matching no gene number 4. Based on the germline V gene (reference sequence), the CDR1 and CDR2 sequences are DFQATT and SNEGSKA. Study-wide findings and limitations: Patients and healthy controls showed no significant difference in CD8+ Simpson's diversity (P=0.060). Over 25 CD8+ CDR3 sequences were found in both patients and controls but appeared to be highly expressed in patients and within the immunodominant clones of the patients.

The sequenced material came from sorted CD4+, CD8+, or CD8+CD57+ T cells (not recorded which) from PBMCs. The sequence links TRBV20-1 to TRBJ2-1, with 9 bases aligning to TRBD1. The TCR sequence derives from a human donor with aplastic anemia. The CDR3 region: CSATGQGNEQFF. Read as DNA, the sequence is TGCAGTGCCACGGGACAGGGAAATGAGCAGTTCTTC.